This T cell receptor (beta chain) was identified during a study of blood T cell repertoires in COVID-19. Study summary: Spain, Italy and the United States supplied samples that represented acute and convalescent COVID-19. Nucleic acid was either cDNA or gDNA, and it came from T cells, B-cell-depleted T cells, or PBMCs.

Per the authors' pipeline: Reference gene primer amplification gave estimated nucleated cell counts. Clones were sequenced by immunoSEQ multiplex PCR, and TCRdb holds only the in-frame ones, with some missing. The D gene and trimming were derived from the DNA, and the V and J assignments and clone size from that table. The table has 150,000 to 200,000 clones, about 80% seen once; the top ten hold over 2%. In its sample, this clone was seen once. Germline V CDR1 and CDR2: MNHEY, SVGAGI. The CDR3 is made up of 15 amino acids. After removal of 6 bases from V and 4 bases from J, the junction contained 6 bases not matched to a gene.

This clonotype was obtained from a human donor with acute or convalescent COVID-19. The donor label of this sample is uncertain. Sequences were obtained from peripheral blood. The rearrangement joins TRBV6-5 to TRBJ2-3; 11 nucleotides align to TRBD2. This CDR3 reads CASRDPGLAADTQYF. Here the CDR3 DNA reads TGTGCCAGCAGGGATCCGGGACTAGCGGCAGATACGCAGTATTTT.